This T cell receptor beta chain was sequenced during a study of blood T cell repertoires in COVID-19. Overall study context: The United States, Italy and Spain provided the acute and convalescent COVID-19 samples. The cDNA or gDNA used as material had been derived from T cells, B-cell-depleted T cells, or PBMCs.

This CDR3 contains 15 residues. Trimming removed 2 bases at V and 5 bases at J, with 13 bases between. The V gene's germline CDR1 is SNHLY and CDR2 FYNNEI. This clone was picked up one time. As originally analysed: Amplification from reference gene primers served as the basis for estimated nucleated cell counts. Assay: immunoSEQ multiplex PCR; the TCRdb copy retains only in-frame clones and omits some. The V and J calls and clone size come from that table; D and trimming were worked out from the DNA. The repertoire has about 90,000 clones, 70% to 90% of them found once; the top ten carry about 13%. The specimen was peripheral blood. The TCR sequence derives from a human donor in a cohort sampled during active COVID-19. The chain uses TRBV2 and TRBJ1-3, with a weak D call TRBD1 (5 bases). The chain's CDR3 is CASSESAGLRNTIYF. The CDR3 region has the DNA TGTGCCAGCAGTGAATCGGCAGGGTTACGAAACACCATATATTTT.